This entry features one TCR beta chain sequence. Profiled with immunoSEQ multiplex PCR; TCRdb holds only in-frame clones, not every one. The sample shows about 250,000 clones, approximately 89% of them seen only once. The data derive from a study of blood T cell repertoires in COVID-19. V shed 4 bases and J 5 bases; nucleotides not matched to a gene: 8. The CDR3 runs 16 residues. Germline V CDR1 and CDR2: WSHSY, SAAADI. Sample: peripheral blood. V gene TRBV10-2 combines with J gene TRBJ1-1; 12 bases map to TRBD1. The receptor's source is a woman in her 30s with COVID-19, enrolled during active disease. CDR3 amino acids: CASSGGTGGLGTEAFF. The CDR3 region has the DNA TGCGCCAGCAGTGGAGGGACAGGGGGCTTGGGTACTGAAGCTTTCTTT.